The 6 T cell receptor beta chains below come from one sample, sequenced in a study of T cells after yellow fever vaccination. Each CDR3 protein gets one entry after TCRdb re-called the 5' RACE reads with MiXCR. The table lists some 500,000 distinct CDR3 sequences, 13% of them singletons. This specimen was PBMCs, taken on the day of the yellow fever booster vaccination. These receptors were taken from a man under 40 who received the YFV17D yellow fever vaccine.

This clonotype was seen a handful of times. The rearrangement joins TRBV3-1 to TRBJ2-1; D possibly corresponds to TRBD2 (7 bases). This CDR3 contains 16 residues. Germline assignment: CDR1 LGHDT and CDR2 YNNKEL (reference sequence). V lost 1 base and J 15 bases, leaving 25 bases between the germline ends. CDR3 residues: CASSQAVGGRAAAMFF. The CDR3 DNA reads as TGTGCCAGCAGCCAAGCGGTAGGGGGGAGGGCCGCCGCGATGTTCTTC.

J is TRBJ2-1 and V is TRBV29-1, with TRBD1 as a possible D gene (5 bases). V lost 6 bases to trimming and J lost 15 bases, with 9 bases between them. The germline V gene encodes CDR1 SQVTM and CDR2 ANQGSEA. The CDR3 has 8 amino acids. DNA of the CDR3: TGCAGCGTGGGGCTTGCGTTCTTC. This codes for CSVGLAFF.

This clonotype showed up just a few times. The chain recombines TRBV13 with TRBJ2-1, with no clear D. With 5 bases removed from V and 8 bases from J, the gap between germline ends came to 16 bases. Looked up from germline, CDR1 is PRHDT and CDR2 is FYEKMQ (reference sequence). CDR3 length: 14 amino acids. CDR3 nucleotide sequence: TGTGCCAGCAGCCCCGGTGGGGTTCGGGATGAGCAGTTCTTC. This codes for CASSPGGVRDEQFF.

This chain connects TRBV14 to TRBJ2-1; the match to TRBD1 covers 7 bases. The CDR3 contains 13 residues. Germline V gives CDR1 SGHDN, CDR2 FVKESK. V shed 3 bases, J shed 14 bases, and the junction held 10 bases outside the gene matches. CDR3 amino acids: CASSQGFDRVEFF. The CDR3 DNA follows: TGTGCCAGCAGCCAGGGATTTGACAGGGTGGAGTTCTTC.

As DNA, the CDR3 is TGTGCCAGCTCACCAGAGTCCAGTAACTATGGCTACACCTTC. Translating gives CASSPESSNYGYTF. The V and J genes are TRBV18 and TRBJ1-2; no definite D call. Germline V gives CDR1 KGHSH, CDR2 LQKENI. The CDR3 runs 14 residues. V was pared by 2 bases and J by 1 base, with 8 bases between.

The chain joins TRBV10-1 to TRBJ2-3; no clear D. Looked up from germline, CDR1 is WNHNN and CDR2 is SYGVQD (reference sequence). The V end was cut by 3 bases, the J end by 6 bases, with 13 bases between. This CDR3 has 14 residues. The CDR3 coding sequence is TGCGCCAGCAGTGACAGCTCAAGGTCGGATACGCAGTATTTT. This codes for CASSDSSRSDTQYF.